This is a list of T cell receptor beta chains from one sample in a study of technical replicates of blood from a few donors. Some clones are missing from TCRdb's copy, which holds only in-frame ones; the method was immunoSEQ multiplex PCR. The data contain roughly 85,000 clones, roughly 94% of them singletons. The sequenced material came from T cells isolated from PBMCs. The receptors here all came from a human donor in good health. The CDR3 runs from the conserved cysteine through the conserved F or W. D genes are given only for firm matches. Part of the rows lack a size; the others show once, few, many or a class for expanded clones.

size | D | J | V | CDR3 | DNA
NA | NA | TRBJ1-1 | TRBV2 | CASSEARVEAFF | TGTGCCAGCAGTGAAGCTCGGGTTGAAGCTTTCTTT
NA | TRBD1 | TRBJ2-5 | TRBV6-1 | CASRGQPQETQYF | TGTGCCAGCCGGGGACAGCCCCAAGAGACCCAGTACTTC
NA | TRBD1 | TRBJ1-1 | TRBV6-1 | CASRRQGKSTEAFF | TGTGCCAGCAGGAGACAGGGGAAGAGCACTGAAGCTTTCTTT
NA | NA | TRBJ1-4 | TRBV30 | CAWSRAGEKLFF | TGTGCCTGGAGTCGCGCCGGGGAAAAACTGTTTTTT
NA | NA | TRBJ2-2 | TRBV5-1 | CASSAGYGTGELFF | TGCGCCAGCAGCGCAGGGTATGGCACCGGGGAGCTGTTTTTT
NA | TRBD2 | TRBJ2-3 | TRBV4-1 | CASSHGAGGPSTDTQYF | TGCGCCAGCAGCCACGGCGCGGGGGGGCCTAGCACAGATACGCAGTATTTT
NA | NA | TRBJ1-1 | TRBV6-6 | CASRPTLQTEAFF | TGTGCCAGCAGACCCACGCTTCAGACTGAAGCTTTCTTT
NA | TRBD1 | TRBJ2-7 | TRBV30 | CAWSAGQGTNEQYF | TGTGCCTGGAGTGCGGGACAGGGTACCAACGAGCAGTACTTC
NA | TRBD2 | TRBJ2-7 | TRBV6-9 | CASSYRPQGTSYEQYF | TGTGCCAGCAGTTATCGGCCCCAGGGGACTAGCTACGAGCAGTACTTC
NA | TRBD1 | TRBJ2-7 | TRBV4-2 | CASSQDWEHRGTYEQYF | TGTGCCAGCAGCCAAGATTGGGAGCACAGGGGCACCTACGAGCAGTACTTC
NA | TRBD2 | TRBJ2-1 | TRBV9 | CASSVTGLADGNEQFF | TGTGCCAGCAGCGTAACGGGACTAGCGGACGGGAATGAGCAGTTCTTC
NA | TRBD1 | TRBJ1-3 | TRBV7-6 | CASSSYLLRTGEANTIYF | TGTGCCAGCAGCTCGTACCTTCTAAGAACAGGGGAAGCAAACACCATATATTTT
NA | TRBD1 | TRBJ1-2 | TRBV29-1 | CSVVGTGGRGYTF | TGCAGCGTTGTGGGGACAGGGGGCCGTGGCTACACCTTC
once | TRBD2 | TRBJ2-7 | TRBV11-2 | CASTSGGSYEQYF | TGTGCCAGCACTAGCGGCGGCTCCTACGAGCAGTACTTC
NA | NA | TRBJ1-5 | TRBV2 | CASSVERGNQPQHF | TGTGCCAGCAGTGTGGAACGAGGAAATCAGCCCCAGCATTTT
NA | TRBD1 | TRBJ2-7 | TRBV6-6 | CASSVAGTATYEQYF | TGTGCCAGCAGCGTAGCCGGGACAGCAACCTACGAGCAGTACTTC
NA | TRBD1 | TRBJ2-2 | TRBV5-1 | CASRPPGQANTGELFF | TGCGCCAGCCGACCTCCGGGACAGGCAAACACCGGGGAGCTGTTTTTT
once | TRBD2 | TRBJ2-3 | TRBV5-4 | CASSGKPSGGTDTQYF | TGTGCCAGCAGCGGAAAGCCTAGCGGGGGCACAGATACGCAGTATTTT
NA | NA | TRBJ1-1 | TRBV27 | CASRLGGKAAEAFF | TGTGCCAGCAGGCTAGGGGGTAAAGCGGCTGAAGCTTTCTTT
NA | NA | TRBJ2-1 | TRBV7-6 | CASSLASSSESSYNEQFF | TGTGCCAGCAGCTTAGCTTCCTCTAGCGAGAGCTCCTACAATGAGCAGTTCTTC
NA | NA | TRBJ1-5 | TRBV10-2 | CASSINNQPQHF | TGCGCCAGCAGTATTAACAATCAGCCCCAGCATTTT
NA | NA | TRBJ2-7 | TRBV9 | CASSVGYSIKLNEQYF | TGTGCCAGCAGCGTAGGGTATAGTATTAAGCTGAACGAGCAGTACTTC
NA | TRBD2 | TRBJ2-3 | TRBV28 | CATHGSGGTYTQYF | TGTGCCACCCACGGTAGCGGGGGAACCTATACGCAGTATTTT
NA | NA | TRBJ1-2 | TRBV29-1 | CSVYLPTVANYGYTF | TGCAGCGTTTATCTTCCGACAGTAGCTAACTATGGCTACACCTTC
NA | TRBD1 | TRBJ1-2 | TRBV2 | CASSPYRGPYGYTF | TGTGCCAGCAGTCCCTACAGGGGGCCCTATGGCTACACCTTC
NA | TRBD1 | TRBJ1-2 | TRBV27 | CASSLSEGGAEGYTF | TGTGCCAGCAGTTTATCGGAAGGGGGCGCGGAAGGCTACACCTTC
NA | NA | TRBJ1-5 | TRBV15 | CATSREDSFNQPQHF | TGTGCCACCAGCAGAGAGGACAGTTTTAATCAGCCCCAGCATTTT
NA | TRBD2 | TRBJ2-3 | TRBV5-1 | CASSLQIAGGPDTQYF | TGCGCCAGCAGCCTCCAGATAGCGGGAGGGCCTGATACGCAGTATTTT
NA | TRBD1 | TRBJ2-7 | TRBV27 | CASSPQDRGSYEQYF | TGTGCCAGCAGCCCGCAGGACAGGGGCTCCTACGAGCAGTACTTC
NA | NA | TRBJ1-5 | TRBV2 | CASTSGVWQPQHF | TGTGCCAGCACATCAGGGGTATGGCAGCCCCAGCATTTT
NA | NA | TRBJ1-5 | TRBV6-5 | CASSSATDQPQHF | TGTGCCAGCAGCTCGGCAACAGATCAGCCCCAGCATTTT
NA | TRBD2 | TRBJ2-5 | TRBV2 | CASSRLAGSHETQYF | TGTGCCAGCAGCCGACTAGCGGGGTCACACGAGACCCAGTACTTC
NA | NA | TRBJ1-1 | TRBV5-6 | CASSFMFGQRVTEAFF | TGTGCCAGCAGCTTCATGTTCGGACAGAGGGTGACTGAAGCTTTCTTT
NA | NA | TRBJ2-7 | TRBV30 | CAWITPGRTYEQYF | TGTGCCTGGATTACCCCGGGGAGGACCTACGAGCAGTACTTC
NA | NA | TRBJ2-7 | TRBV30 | CAWGESGEQYF | TGTGCCTGGGGCGAGTCGGGGGAGCAGTACTTC
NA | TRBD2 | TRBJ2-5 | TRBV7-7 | CASSLGLAGETQYF | TGTGCCAGCAGCTTGGGACTAGCGGGAGAGACCCAGTACTTC
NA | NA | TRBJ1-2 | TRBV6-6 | CASSPATGQLYGYTF | TGTGCCAGCAGTCCCGCAACCGGACAGCTCTATGGCTACACCTTC
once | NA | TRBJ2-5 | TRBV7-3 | CASSLRGLETQYF | TGTGCCAGCAGCTTAAGAGGGTTGGAGACCCAGTACTTC
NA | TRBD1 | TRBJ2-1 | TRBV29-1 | CSSEGTDYRAEQFF | TGCAGCTCAGAGGGGACAGACTACAGAGCTGAGCAGTTCTTC
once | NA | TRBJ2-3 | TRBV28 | CASRIQGSAQYF | TGTGCCAGCAGAATACAGGGTAGTGCGCAGTATTTT